The 29 T cell receptor beta chains reported below all come from one sample, sequenced in a study of blood T cells in healthy people across ages. The second PCR ran about 6 to 12 cycles with a sample-barcoded 5' primer and J-beta primers. MiXCR, run by TCRdb on the 5' RACE reads, gives a single entry per CDR3 protein. The sample has about 640,000 distinct CDR3 sequences; approximately 30% are singletons. The material sequenced was blood. Source of these receptors: a woman at least 80 years old in good health.

In its sample, this clonotype was seen a few times. Possible read error: a much larger clone is one base away. Written as DNA, the CDR3 is TGTGCCAGCTGGTTCTACGGGGGAGAGACCCAGTACTTC. The encoded protein is CASWFYGGETQYF. The chain has TRBV11-2 and TRBJ2-5; D possibly corresponds to TRBD2 (6 bases). The ends were cut back, 8 bases at V and 4 bases at J, with 14 bases in the middle. CDR3 length: 13 amino acids. Per germline, CDR1 SGHAT and CDR2 FQNNGV.

Ten or more counts support this clonotype. The rearrangement links TRBV5-1 to TRBJ1-4, with a weak D call TRBD1 (5 bases). V lost 0 bases and J lost 5, with 11 bases in between. Germline CDR1 reads SGHRS; CDR2 reads YFSETQ. CDR3 length equals 15 residues. The CDR3 region has the DNA TGCGCCAGCAGCTTGGCAGGGATGGGAAATGAAAAACTGTTTTTT. Translated: CASSLAGMGNEKLFF.

With regard to this clonotype: One end of the junction fails to match germline, which may point to a read error. This chain connects TRBV5-8 to TRBJ2-3, with TRBD1 matching 9 bases. The CDR3 runs 14 residues. CDR1 is SGHTS, CDR2 YDEGEE, per germline. CDR3 residues: CAGSLDRGRDTQYF. CDR3 nucleotides: TGTGCCGGCAGCCTGGACAGGGGAAGAGATACGCAGTATTTT.

This clonotype has only a few counts. A single base separates this from a much larger clone, so it may be a read error. This sequence joins TRBV3-1 and TRBJ2-7; tentatively, D is TRBD1 or TRBD2 (5 bases each). V was trimmed by 4 bases and J by 3 bases, leaving 10 bases between them. In germline, CDR1 is LGHDT, CDR2 YNNKEL (reference sequence). CDR3 length: 13 residues. The CDR3 DNA reads TGTGCCAGCAGCCGGGGACGGTGCTACGAGCAGTACTTC. Its protein is CASSRGRCYEQYF.

In regard to this clonotype: One junction end disagrees with the germline gene, perhaps due to a read error. This sequence joins TRBV14 and TRBJ1-1, with TRBD1 matching over 9 bases. This CDR3 has 15 residues. The germline gives CDR1 SGHDN, CDR2 FVKESK. The CDR3 region is CASSRRTGVNAEAFF. CDR3 nucleotide sequence: TGTGCCAGCAGCCGGAGGACAGGGGTGAACGCTGAAGCTTTCTTT.

The V call is TRBV7-9, the J call TRBJ1-2, with D maybe TRBD1 (5 bases). CDR3 length equals 14 residues. The germline V gene has CDR1 SEHNR and CDR2 FQNEAQ (reference sequence). With 2 bases removed from V and 10 bases from J, the gap between germline ends came to 17 bases. The CDR3 spells CASSLLSAGGTYTF. CDR3 bases: TGTGCCAGCAGCTTACTCTCTGCCGGGGGTACCTACACCTTC.

This clonotype was recorded many times. The gene calls are TRBV20-1 and TRBJ2-7; no clear D. This CDR3 contains 13 residues. V lost 2 bases, J lost 6 bases, and 14 bases lay in between. The germline CDR1 and CDR2 sequences are DFQATT and SNEGSKA (reference sequence). CDR3 in DNA: TGCAGTGCTAGACCAAGGGTCGCCGGCGAGCAGTACTTC. Translation: CSARPRVAGEQYF.

This clonotype was found many times. In DNA form, the CDR3 reads TGTGCCAGCAGCTTTTTCAAGGCTTTAGCCAAAAACATTCAGTACTTC. It codes for CASSFFKALAKNIQYF. The V and J genes are TRBV7-2 and TRBJ2-4; D ambiguous. Looked up from germline, CDR1 is SGHTA and CDR2 is FQGNSA. The V gene lost 3 bases and the J gene lost 0 bases, with 12 bases spanning the gap. The CDR3 totals 16 residues.

In this sample, this clonotype turned up many times. The J gene is TRBJ1-4, the V gene TRBV27; TRBD1 might be the D (5 bases). The V gene lost 8 bases and the J gene lost 4 bases, with 11 bases spanning the gap. CDR3 length equals 13 residues. The germline gives CDR1 MNHEY, CDR2 SMNVEV (reference sequence). The DNA of the CDR3 is TGTGCCAGCGGGACGGATTATAATGAAAAACTGTTTTTT. It yields the protein CASGTDYNEKLFF.

This clonotype was observed a few times. DNA of the CDR3: TGTGCCAGCAGCGAGACAGGGGTTTCGGGATCACCCCTCCACTTT. Amino acid sequence: CASSETGVSGSPLHF. The gene calls are TRBV5-6 and TRBJ1-6, with 8 bases fitting TRBD1. CDR1 and CDR2 from the germline V gene are SGHDT and YYEEEE. The CDR3 totals 15 residues. V shed 4 bases and J 10 bases; nucleotides not matched to a gene: 10.

Regarding this clonotype: A read error may explain this, as a much larger clone is one base away. The V gene is TRBV7-2, the J gene TRBJ2-1; D is perhaps TRBD2 (5 bases). The CDR3 totals 15 residues. Germline V gene lookup returns CDR1 SGHTA and CDR2 FQGNSA. Trimming left V 1 base short and J 8 bases short, with 15 bases between. The CDR3 loop is CASSLGRMTGDEQFF. The CDR3 DNA is TGTGCCAGCAGCTTAGGGAGGATGACTGGTGATGAGCAGTTCTTC.

On this clonotype itself: A much larger clonotype is one base distant, so this may be a read error. This rearrangement joins TRBV20-1 to TRBJ2-5; 10 nucleotides align to TRBD2. In germline, CDR1 is DFQATT, CDR2 SNEGSKA (reference sequence). V shed 0 bases, J shed 11 bases, and the junction held 12 bases outside the gene matches. The CDR3 runs to 15 residues. The CDR3 DNA sequence: TGCAGTGCTAGAGAACTAGCGGGGATTTACAATGAGCAGTACTTC. It is translated as CSARELAGIYNEQYF.

The rearrangement links TRBV11-2 to TRBJ1-1, with 7 bases lining up with TRBD1. The CDR3 is made up of 13 amino acids. Germline assignment: CDR1 SGHAT and CDR2 FQNNGV. The V segment lost 1 base and the J segment 7 bases; nucleotides outside the gene matches: 3. CDR3 sequence (DNA): TGTGCCAGCAGCTTAGGGGGGACAGATGAAGCTTTCTTT. Its translation: CASSLGGTDEAFF.

This clonotype has a count of ten or more. This chain connects TRBV20-1 to TRBJ1-2; D is undetermined. The germline V gene has CDR1 DFQATT and CDR2 SNEGSKA (reference sequence). The V gene lost 0 bases and the J gene lost 4 bases, with 15 bases spanning the gap. This CDR3 spans 15 amino acids. The CDR3 loop is CSAREPGRSIYGYTF. The CDR3 DNA follows: TGCAGTGCTAGAGAACCGGGCAGGTCTATCTATGGCTACACCTTC.

There are a few counts of this clonotype. A much larger clone sits a single nucleotide away, making a read error possible. J is TRBJ2-1 and V is TRBV5-1; D possibly corresponds to TRBD1 (5 bases). The J call may be in error: the DNA end matches TRBJ2-7 better. Looked up from germline, CDR1 is SGHRS and CDR2 is YFSETQ. The CDR3 spans 14 residues. The CDR3 region has the DNA TGCGCCAGCAGCCCCCGACAGTCCTACAATGAGCAGTACTTC. This translates into CASSPRQSYNEQYF.

This chain joins TRBV9 and TRBJ1-2, with 8 bases identical to TRBD1. The CDR3 spans 16 residues. From germline, CDR1 is SGDLS and CDR2 YYNGEE. V was clipped by 2 bases and J by 0 bases; unmatched bases: 6. DNA for the CDR3: TGTGCCAGCAGCGTGGGGACAGGCTGGCCTAACTATGGCTACACCTTC. This codes for CASSVGTGWPNYGYTF.

This clonotype was counted ten times or more. The V gene is TRBV3-1, the J gene TRBJ2-7; 8 bases agree with TRBD1. This CDR3 contains 14 residues. Looked up from germline, CDR1 is LGHDT and CDR2 is YNNKEL (reference sequence). Germline trimming cut 6 bases from V and 5 bases from J; bases unmatched to any gene: 9. The CDR3 loop is CASSRTTGGDEQYF. The CDR3 region has the DNA TGTGCCAGCAGTCGAACTACAGGGGGAGACGAGCAGTACTTC.

This clonotype has at least ten counts. V and J are TRBV18 and TRBJ2-7; 9 nucleotides agree with TRBD1. From germline, CDR1 is KGHSH and CDR2 LQKENI. CDR3 length: 13 residues. J lost 5 bases, V lost 6 bases, and 5 bases had no gene match. The DNA for the CDR3 is TGTGCCAGCTCGCTAAGGACAGGGGACGAGCAGTACTTC. Its protein product is CASSLRTGDEQYF.

Points on this clonotype: This clone may be a read error of a much larger clone one base away. J is TRBJ2-7 and V is TRBV20-1; TRBD2 matches 9 bases. The germline V gene encodes CDR1 DFQATT and CDR2 SNEGSKA (reference sequence). The CDR3 contains 17 residues. CDR3: CSASGYTPASGAYVQYF. The DNA of the CDR3 is TGCAGTGCTAGCGGATATACTCCCGCTAGCGGGGCCTACGTGCAGTACTTC.

This clonotype was observed at least ten times. CDR3 coding DNA: TGTGCCAGAGGACAGCGAGAGACCCAGTACTTC. Its protein is CARGQRETQYF. The V gene is TRBV30, the J gene TRBJ2-5; a possible D gene is TRBD1 (6 bases). Germline V gives CDR1 GTSNPN, CDR2 SVGIG (reference sequence). This CDR3 contains 11 residues. Trimming cost V 8 bases and J 4 bases, with 11 bases left between them.

The gene calls are TRBV12-3 or TRBV12-4 and TRBJ2-5; D is possibly TRBD2 (5 bases). The CDR3 covers 13 residues. The ends were cut back, 3 bases at V and 5 bases at J, with 10 bases in the middle. Here the CDR3 reads CASSFGRRETQYF. The CDR3 DNA follows: TGTGCCAGCAGTTTTGGCAGGAGGGAGACCCAGTACTTC.

The chain uses TRBV10-3 and TRBJ1-1; D not resolved. Germline CDR1 and CDR2: ENHRY and SYGVKD. The V end lost 6 bases, the J end lost 5 bases, and 13 bases lay between the germline ends. The CDR3 is 13 amino acids. In nucleotides, the CDR3 is TGTGCCATCAGCCCCGAAGTGAGAACTGAAGCTTTCTTT. Its translation is CAISPEVRTEAFF.

The rearrangement joins TRBV6-4 to TRBJ2-3; a weak D match, TRBD1 (6 bases). The CDR3 contains 13 residues. Germline CDR1 reads MRHNA; CDR2 reads SNTAGT. V was cut by 5 bases and J by 4 bases, with 10 bases left in between. For the CDR3, the DNA is TGTGCCAGCAGTACAGGGTTCGCAGATACGCAGTATTTT. Translated, it gives CASSTGFADTQYF.

The table lists this clonotype with many counts. V is TRBV5-1 and J is TRBJ2-7, with 7 nucleotides matching TRBD1. Germline V gives CDR1 SGHRS, CDR2 YFSETQ. CDR3 length equals 16 residues. J lost 0 bases, V lost 4 bases, and 10 bases had no gene match. CDR3 amino acids: CASSTGTAISSYEQYF. CDR3 DNA sequence: TGCGCCAGCAGCACCGGGACAGCTATAAGCTCCTACGAGCAGTACTTC.

The V gene is TRBV25-1, the J gene TRBJ2-7; D unresolved. This CDR3 is 14 amino acids long. Per the germline V gene, CDR1 is MGHDK and CDR2 is SYGVNS. V gave up 4 bases and J gave up 1 base, with 11 bases separating them. CDR3 nucleotide sequence: TGTGCCAGCAGTGCCGGCAGGTCGTCCTACGAGCAGTACTTC. Amino acid sequence: CASSAGRSSYEQYF.

This clonotype was seen more than once but under ten times. The junction shows a germline mismatch at one end, possibly a read error. The rearrangement joins TRBV2 to TRBJ1-5; perhaps TRBD1 as D (5 bases). Per the germline V gene, CDR1 is SNHLY and CDR2 is FYNNEI. The CDR3 loop spans 15 amino acids. CDR3 loop: CASSEDSYSNQPQHF. The CDR3 coding sequence is TGTGCCAGCAGCGAAGACAGCTATAGCAATCAGCCCCAGCATTTT.

As concerns this clonotype: This may arise from a read error, as a much more abundant clone is one base away. The chain recombines TRBV7-8 with TRBJ2-1, with 7 bases that match TRBD2. This CDR3 is built from 14 residues. V shed 0 bases, J shed 13 bases, and the junction held 9 bases outside the gene matches. CDR1 SGHVS and CDR2 FQNEAQ come from the germline V gene. The CDR3 protein is CASSLAPSGGEQFF. CDR3 bases: TGTGCCAGCAGCTTAGCGCCTAGCGGCGGGGAACAGTTCTTC.

In this sample, this clonotype turned up a few times. The chain employs TRBV4-3 and TRBJ2-2; D is possibly TRBD1 (6 bases). V lost 2 bases and J 1 base, leaving 8 bases between the germline ends. Per germline, CDR1 LGHNA and CDR2 YSLEER. The CDR3 loop spans 15 amino acids. Here the CDR3 reads CASSQSGVNTGELFF. The CDR3 DNA follows: TGCGCCAGCAGCCAATCAGGGGTGAACACCGGGGAGCTGTTTTTT.

In this sample, this clonotype turned up many times. The chain couples TRBV12-3 or TRBV12-4 to TRBJ2-1; 11 positions agree with TRBD2. The CDR3 sequence is 15 residues long. The V segment lost 7 bases and the J segment 6 bases; nucleotides outside the gene matches: 8. CDR3: CASIVTSGGPNEQFF. CDR3 nucleotides: TGTGCCAGCATTGTCACTAGCGGGGGACCCAATGAGCAGTTCTTC.